This T cell receptor beta chain came from a study of T cell changes during pregnancy in multiple sclerosis. The assay was immunoSEQ multiplex PCR, and TCRdb's table has in-frame clones only and misses some. In the table there are about 40,000 clones, 80% to 90% of which are singletons. Trimming took 1 base from V and 2 from J, leaving 10 bases between them. CDR1 and CDR2 from the germline V gene are SGHTA and FQGNSA. CDR3 length: 15 residues. The chain employs TRBV7-2 and TRBJ2-3; D unclear. The sequence came from a female donor with multiple sclerosis, enrolled in a pregnancy study. Sequenced here: CD4+ T cells from peripheral blood mononuclear cells, sampled in the first trimester of pregnancy. This chain's CDR3 is CASSLVPVATDTQYF. CDR3 sequence (DNA): TGTGCCAGCAGCTTAGTCCCAGTAGCCACAGATACGCAGTATTTT. The whole variable domain, filled in from reference TRBV7-2 and TRBJ2-3, reads GAGVSQSPSNKVTEKGKDVELRCDPISGHTALYWYRQSLGQGLEFLIYFQGNSAPDKSGLPSDRFSAERTGGSVSTLTIQRTQQEDSAVYLCASSLVPVATDTQYFGPGTRLTVL.